Shown below are 10 T cell receptor beta chains from a single sample sequenced in a study of identical twins. TCRdb processed the 5' RACE reads anew with MiXCR; each CDR3 protein has one entry. The sample consists of around 250,000 distinct CDR3 sequences, roughly 7% of them appearing once. This same sample was also taken into another study, of yellow fever vaccine responses in identical twins.

The sequencing input was memory (CD45RO+) T cells sorted from blood. The receptors originated from a young woman in good health.

This clonotype was found many times. The chain couples TRBV7-2 to TRBJ2-7, with D unclear. This CDR3 contains 15 residues. Between the trimmed V and J ends, which lost 3 bases and 1 base, there was a span of 13 bases. CDR1 and CDR2 from the germline V gene are SGHTA and FQGNSA. The CDR3 loop reads CASSFGWIQSYEQYF. Here the CDR3 DNA reads TGTGCCAGCAGCTTCGGGTGGATACAATCCTACGAGCAGTACTTC.

This rearrangement joins TRBV29-1 to TRBJ2-7, with 7 bases identical to TRBD2. CDR3 length: 13 amino acids. Germline lookup yields CDR1 SQVTM and CDR2 ANQGSEA. V gave up 5 bases and J gave up 7 bases; unmatched junction bases: 11. The CDR3 DNA sequence: TGCAGCGTTCGACTAGCCGGAGCGGGGGAGCAGTACTTC. Translating it yields CSVRLAGAGEQYF.

The gene calls are TRBV5-4 and TRBJ2-5, with TRBD2 matching 9 bases. With 2 bases clipped from V and 1 base from J, the junction kept 3 bases outside the gene matches. Germline-derived CDR1 and CDR2 are SGHNT and YYREEE (reference sequence). The CDR3 contains 15 residues. DNA of the CDR3: TGTGCCAGCAGCTTTGGCGGGAGGGCCCAAGAGACCCAGTACTTC. This codes for CASSFGGRAQETQYF. Supplemented by reference TRBV5-4 and TRBJ2-5, the full variable domain reads ETGVTQSPTHLIKTRGQQVTLRCSSQSGHNTVSWYQQALGQGPQFIFQYYREEENGRGNFPPRFSGLQFPNYSSELNVNALELDDSALYLCASSFGGRAQETQYFGPGTRLLVL.

The chain is built from TRBV28 and TRBJ2-1, with TRBD2 matching over 10 bases. With V trimmed by 7 bases and J by 0 bases, 9 bases remained unmatched. The CDR3 totals 17 residues. The germline CDR1 and CDR2 sequences are MDHEN and SYDVKM. In DNA, the CDR3 is TGTGCCAGCACCTCACTAGCGGGGATAAGCTCCTACAATGAGCAGTTCTTC. Translation: CASTSLAGISSYNEQFF.

This clonotype was recorded a few times. The J gene is TRBJ2-1, the V gene TRBV6-1; 14 bases agree with TRBD2. This CDR3 comprises 17 residues. J was trimmed by 1 base and V by 6 bases; bases with no gene match: 5. CDR1 is MNHNS, CDR2 SASEGT, per germline. CDR3 sequence reads: CASRRGTSGGSYNEQFF. The CDR3 region has the DNA TGTGCCAGCAGAAGGGGGACTAGCGGGGGTTCCTACAATGAGCAGTTCTTC.

V gene TRBV5-5 combines with J gene TRBJ2-3; D may match TRBD1 or TRBD2 (6 bases each). Trimming stripped 0 bases from V and 5 bases from J, with 13 bases between. CDR3 length equals 15 residues. Germline V gene data show CDR1 as SGHKS and CDR2 as YYEKEE (reference sequence). In DNA, the CDR3 is TGTGCCAGCAGCTTGGTTCCGGGGGCTAGAGATACGCAGTATTTT. Encoded protein: CASSLVPGARDTQYF.

In its sample, this clonotype was seen a few times. The rearrangement links TRBV2 to TRBJ1-1, with 8 bases lining up with TRBD1. Trimming took 4 bases from V and 4 from J; bases not matched to a gene: 5. This CDR3 region has 14 residues. Germline V gene sequence: CDR1 SNHLY, CDR2 FYNNEI. CDR3 sequence reads: CASSGQGAGTEAFF. CDR3 DNA sequence: TGTGCCAGCAGTGGCCAGGGGGCCGGCACTGAAGCTTTCTTT. Using reference TRBV2 and TRBJ1-1 for the parts outside the CDR3, the full variable domain is EPEVTQTPSHQVTQMGQEVILRCVPISNHLYFYWYRQILGQKVEFLVSFYNNEISEKSEIFDDQFSVERPDGSNFTLKIRSTKLEDSAMYFCASSGQGAGTEAFFGQGTRLTVV.

For the CDR3, the DNA is TGTGCCAGCAGTTTGAGGAGCAGCGTTGATACGCAGTATTTT. Its protein product is CASSLRSSVDTQYF. This rearrangement joins TRBV6-5 to TRBJ2-3; D is undetermined. CDR1 is MNHEY and CDR2 is SVGAGI in the germline V gene. The CDR3 has 14 amino acids. Trimming left V 4 bases short and J 6 bases short, with 14 bases between.

This clonotype was seen a few times. The rearrangement uses TRBV28 and TRBJ2-7, with a possible D match to TRBD2 (5 bases). V lost 3 bases, J lost 3 bases, and 6 bases lay in between. This CDR3 contains 12 residues. Germline V gene sequence: CDR1 MDHEN, CDR2 SYDVKM. The CDR3 loop reads CASSFEGYEQYV. In DNA, the CDR3 is TGTGCCAGCAGTTTTGAGGGCTACGAGCAGTACGTC.

This sequence joins TRBV6-5 and TRBJ2-3; the match to TRBD2 covers 8 bases. J lost 0 bases, V lost 7 bases, and 3 bases had no gene match. The CDR3 consists of 14 residues. Looked up from germline, CDR1 is MNHEY and CDR2 is SVGAGI. CDR3 residues: CASKASGSTDTQYF. As DNA, the CDR3 is TGTGCCAGCAAGGCTAGCGGGAGCACAGATACGCAGTATTTT.